This T cell receptor (beta chain) originates from a study of blood T cell repertoires in COVID-19. In the authors' methods: Reference gene primer amplification yielded estimated nucleated cell counts. Using immunoSEQ multiplex PCR, the repertoire was profiled, and TCRdb retains in-frame clones only, with some absent. For V, J and clone size, that table is used; D and trimming come from the DNA. The sample holds some 260,000 clones, roughly nine tenths seen once. Germline V gene sequence: CDR1 SNHLY, CDR2 FYNNEI. The CDR3 is 12 amino acids. V lost 5 bases, J lost 2 bases, and 5 bases lay in between. This receptor was taken from a man younger than 30 with active or convalescent COVID-19. Material: peripheral blood. The chain uses TRBV2 and TRBJ2-3; D uncertain. CDR3 in amino acids: CASSLSTDTQYF. The CDR3 DNA reads as TGTGCCAGCAGTCTCTCCACAGATACGCAGTATTTT.